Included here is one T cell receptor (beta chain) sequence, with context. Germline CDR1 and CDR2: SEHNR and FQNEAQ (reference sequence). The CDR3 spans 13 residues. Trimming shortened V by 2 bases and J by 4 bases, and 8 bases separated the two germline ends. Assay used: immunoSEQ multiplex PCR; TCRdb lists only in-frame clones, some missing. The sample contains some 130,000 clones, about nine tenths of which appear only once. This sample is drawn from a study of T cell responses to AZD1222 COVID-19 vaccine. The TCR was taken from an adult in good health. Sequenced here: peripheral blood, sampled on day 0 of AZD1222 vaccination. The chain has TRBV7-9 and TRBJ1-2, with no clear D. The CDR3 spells CASSLSQIYGYTF. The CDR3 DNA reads TGTGCCAGCAGCTTATCTCAAATCTATGGCTACACCTTC.